The following is a T cell receptor beta chain sequence with its context. The data were obtained in a study of blood T cell repertoires in COVID-19. Germline loops: CDR1 MNHEY, CDR2 SVGEGT. The CDR3 is 18 residues long. V dropped 6 bases and J dropped 7; count of bases not matched to a gene: 12. Sequenced by immunoSEQ multiplex PCR; TCRdb stores in-frame clones only, minus some. The sample includes fewer than 35,000 clones, about 89% of them seen just once. This clonotype originated in a man between 65 and 85 years old with active COVID-19. This chain joins TRBV6-2 or TRBV6-3 and TRBJ2-1; 16 positions agree with TRBD2. The sequencing sample was made of peripheral blood. CDR3 coding DNA: TGTGCCAGCAGCTCGGACGGGACTAGCGGGGGGGCCGGTAATGAGCAGTTCTTC. Its translation is CASSSDGTSGGAGNEQFF.